These 29 T cell receptor beta chains originate from one sample sequenced in a study of multiple sclerosis patients with progressive multifocal leukoencephalopathy. Time point given: time of PML onset. Clones were read by immunoSEQ multiplex PCR, and TCRdb kept only the in-frame ones, dropping some. The sample has more than 30,000 clones, about nine tenths seen once. The sample in question was PBMCs, obtained from a patient treated with natalizumab. These receptor sequences come from a woman between 40 and 55 years old with progressive multifocal leukoencephalopathy.

The CDR3 loop reads CASSWTGLGDGYTF. For the CDR3, the DNA is TGTGCCAGCAGTTGGACAGGGTTGGGTGATGGCTACACCTTC. This chain joins TRBV25-1 and TRBJ1-2; 8 bases line up with TRBD1. Germline loops: CDR1 MGHDK, CDR2 SYGVNS. V was clipped by 5 bases and J by 6 bases; unmatched bases: 8. The CDR3 is 14 residues long.

The rearrangement links TRBV29-1 to TRBJ2-1; possible D gene TRBD2, 6 bases. The V gene lost 6 bases and the J gene lost 1 base, with 13 bases spanning the gap. The length of the CDR3 is 14 residues. Germline V gives CDR1 SQVTM, CDR2 ANQGSEA. CDR3 residues: CSVGVGGSYNEQFF. In nucleotides, the CDR3 is TGCAGCGTGGGGGTCGGGGGTTCCTACAATGAGCAGTTCTTC.

The chain recombines TRBV11-2 with TRBJ2-1, with D possibly TRBD1 on 5 matching bases. Germline V gene data show CDR1 as SGHAT and CDR2 as FQNNGV. Trimming shortened V by 0 bases and J by 7 bases, and 13 bases separated the two germline ends. The length of the CDR3 is 15 residues. The CDR3 region is CASSLEGALWNEQFF. CDR3 sequence (DNA): TGTGCCAGCAGCTTAGAAGGGGCTCTCTGGAATGAGCAGTTCTTC.

CDR3 sequence (DNA): TGCGCCAGCAGTGTGGACGGGCTTGGGTACAATGAGCAGTTCTTC. Its translation: CASSVDGLGYNEQFF. The chain employs TRBV10-1 and TRBJ2-1; no firm D call. Germline V gene data show CDR1 as WNHNN and CDR2 as SYGVQD (reference sequence). V dropped 4 bases and J dropped 4 bases, with 14 bases sitting between them. The CDR3 runs 15 residues.

This sequence joins TRBV4-2 and TRBJ1-5; D is possibly TRBD1 (6 bases). CDR3 size: 16 residues. The V gene lost 2 bases and the J gene lost 1 base, with 12 bases spanning the gap. Per the germline V gene, CDR1 is LGHNA and CDR2 is YNFKEQ. The CDR3 sequence is CASSQSQGMSNQPQHF. The CDR3 nucleotides read TGTGCCAGCAGCCAAAGCCAGGGGATGAGCAATCAGCCCCAGCATTTT.

The chain employs TRBV30 and TRBJ1-1; a weak D match, TRBD1 (6 bases). The germline gives CDR1 GTSNPN, CDR2 SVGIG (reference sequence). V was cut by 0 bases and J by 0 bases, with 8 bases left in between. The CDR3 is 14 residues long. Here the CDR3 reads CAWSVDSMNTEAFF. The CDR3 bases are TGTGCCTGGAGTGTGGACAGCATGAACACTGAAGCTTTCTTT.

V and J are TRBV19 and TRBJ2-3; weak D call: TRBD1 (6 bases). CDR1 and CDR2 from the germline V gene are LNHDA and SQIVND (reference sequence). V lost 3 bases, J lost 0 bases, and 13 bases lay in between. This CDR3 has 16 residues. CDR3 in amino acids: CASSITGPTSTDTQYF. CDR3 nucleotides: TGTGCCAGTAGTATTACAGGGCCGACTAGCACAGATACGCAGTATTTT.

This clone was seen a single time. The gene calls are TRBV5-1 and TRBJ2-1, with D possibly being TRBD1 (5 bases). Germline values: CDR1 SGHRS, CDR2 YFSETQ. The ends were cut back, 0 bases at V and 4 bases at J, with 11 bases in the middle. CDR3 length: 15 residues. CDR3 in amino acids: CASSLGGWAYNEQFF. The CDR3 DNA sequence: TGCGCCAGCAGCTTGGGGGGCTGGGCATACAATGAGCAGTTCTTC. The variable domain in full, completed from reference TRBV5-1 and TRBJ2-1, reads KAGVTQTPRYLIKTRGQQVTLSCSPISGHRSVSWYQQTPGQGLQFLFEYFSETQRNKGNFPGRFSGRQFSNSRSEMNVSTLELGDSALYLCASSLGGWAYNEQFFGPGTRLTVL.

The chain employs TRBV18 and TRBJ2-3, with D perhaps TRBD1 (7 bases). CDR1 KGHSH and CDR2 LQKENI come from the germline V gene. The CDR3 is 18 amino acids. The V end was cut by 1 base, the J end by 4 bases, with 21 bases between. The CDR3 DNA follows: TGTGCCAGCTCACCACGGAGGGGGCCGACGTCCGGAGCAGATACGCAGTATTTT. The encoded protein is CASSPRRGPTSGADTQYF.

This chain uses TRBV11-1 with TRBJ2-7; 8 nucleotides agree with TRBD1. The CDR3 runs 14 residues. Germline assignment: CDR1 SGHAT and CDR2 FQDESV (reference sequence). The V gene end was trimmed by 5 bases and the J gene end by 3 bases; junction bases not matched to a gene: 6. As DNA, the CDR3 is TGTGCCAGCAGCCCCCGGACAGGGAACTACGAGCAGTACTTC. Protein: CASSPRTGNYEQYF.

The chain uses TRBV28 and TRBJ2-5; a possible D gene is TRBD1 (6 bases). Trimming removed 6 bases at V and 1 base at J, with 18 bases between. The CDR3 covers 16 residues. Germline V gene sequence: CDR1 MDHEN, CDR2 SYDVKM. The CDR3 DNA reads TGTGCCAGCAGCCGATCCTTAGGACAGACCCAAGAGACCCAGTACTTC. Protein: CASSRSLGQTQETQYF. The complete variable domain, with remaining parts taken from reference TRBV28 and TRBJ2-5, reads DVKVTQSSRYLVKRTGEKVFLECVQDMDHENMFWYRQDPGLGLRLIYFSYDVKMKEKGDIPEGYSVSREKKERFSLILESASTNQTSMYLCASSRSLGQTQETQYFGPGTRLLVL.

J is TRBJ2-7 and V is TRBV7-8; D perhaps matches TRBD2 (5 bases). With 0 bases removed from V and 3 bases from J, the gap between germline ends came to 12 bases. The V gene's germline CDR1 is SGHVS and CDR2 FQNEAQ. The CDR3 contains 15 residues. CDR3 sequence: CASSLAELGNYEQYF. The CDR3 bases are TGTGCCAGCAGCTTAGCAGAACTAGGAAACTACGAGCAGTACTTC.

This chain connects TRBV4-2 to TRBJ1-4; D remains ambiguous. The CDR3 is 15 residues long. Between the trimmed V and J ends, which lost 0 bases and 6 bases, there was a span of 11 bases. CDR1 is LGHNA, CDR2 YNFKEQ, per germline. The CDR3 DNA is TGTGCCAGCAGCCAAGATCCCGGCCGAGATGAAAAACTGTTTTTT. Translation gives CASSQDPGRDEKLFF.

Worth noting for this clone: Without the conserved terminal phenylalanine or tryptophan, this CDR3 likely stems from a read error. This chain joins TRBV7-9 and TRBJ1-2, with 9 nucleotides matching TRBD1. Trimming removed 5 bases from V and 9 bases from J; junction bases left unmatched: 7. Per the germline V gene, CDR1 is SEHNR and CDR2 is FQNEAQ (reference sequence). The CDR3 consists of 13 residues. The CDR3 DNA sequence: TGTGCCAGCAGCCCCGGACAGGGGCAAAGCTACACCTCC. This gives the protein CASSPGQGQSYTS.

The J gene is TRBJ1-3, the V gene TRBV11-2; TRBD1 is a possible D gene (5 bases). Looked up from germline, CDR1 is SGHAT and CDR2 is FQNNGV. The V end was cut by 4 bases, the J end by 4 bases, with 23 bases between. CDR3 length: 18 amino acids. DNA of the CDR3: TGTGCCAGCAGCTATAGACTGACGCCGGGGACGGAAGGAAACACCATATATTTT. It is translated as CASSYRLTPGTEGNTIYF.

This chain connects TRBV7-2 to TRBJ1-1; D is uncertain. This CDR3 spans 15 amino acids. V was clipped by 0 bases and J by 1 base, with 9 bases between them. Germline CDR1 reads SGHTA; CDR2 reads FQGNSA. For the CDR3, the DNA is TGTGCCAGCAGCTTAGCCCTACCCTGGAACACTGAAGCTTTCTTT. It codes for CASSLALPWNTEAFF.

This clone was seen just once. The V gene is TRBV19, the J gene TRBJ1-3; D ambiguous. V was clipped by 6 bases and J by 1 base, with 10 bases between them. The CDR3 covers 14 residues. Germline V gene lookup returns CDR1 LNHDA and CDR2 SQIVND (reference sequence). This CDR3 is CASSPDYSGNTIYF. CDR3 coding DNA: TGTGCCAGTAGCCCGGACTATTCTGGAAACACCATATATTTT.

The CDR3 sequence is CASSLSAGQGGLGSEKLFF. CDR3 DNA: TGTGCCAGCAGCTTAAGTGCGGGACAGGGTGGCCTGGGTAGCGAAAAACTGTTTTTT. The gene calls are TRBV7-9 and TRBJ1-4, with 9 bases aligning to TRBD1. This CDR3 contains 19 residues. Germline loops: CDR1 SEHNR, CDR2 FQNEAQ (reference sequence). V lost 2 bases to trimming and J lost 8 bases; unmatched junction nucleotides: 18.

The chain uses TRBV15 and TRBJ1-3, with TRBD1 as a possible D gene (6 bases). V gave up 5 bases and J gave up 2 bases, with 19 bases separating them. Per the germline V gene, CDR1 is LNHNV and CDR2 is YYDKDF (reference sequence). This CDR3 has 17 amino acids. CDR3 sequence reads: CATSPGPGGRAGNTIYF. DNA of the CDR3: TGTGCCACCAGCCCAGGTCCCGGGGGGCGCGCTGGAAACACCATATATTTT.

The rearrangement uses TRBV7-9 and TRBJ1-2; TRBD1 matches at 7 bases. This CDR3 has 13 amino acids. The germline CDR1 and CDR2 sequences are SEHNR and FQNEAQ (reference sequence). The V segment lost 5 bases and the J segment 3 bases; nucleotides outside the gene matches: 3. CDR3: CASSVDRDYGYTF. The CDR3 DNA reads as TGTGCCAGCAGCGTCGACAGGGACTATGGCTACACCTTC.

J is TRBJ1-2 and V is TRBV2, with TRBD1 matching over 7 bases. Losses at the gene ends were 5 bases for V and 8 bases for J; bases not matched to a gene: 11. There are 14 residues in the CDR3. In germline, CDR1 is SNHLY, CDR2 FYNNEI. Here the CDR3 reads CASSLNKGARGYTF. CDR3 in DNA: TGTGCCAGCAGTCTCAATAAGGGGGCGCGGGGCTACACCTTC.

CDR3 bases: TGTGCCAGTAGTAAAGGGGACAGGGGGGATGAAAAACTGTTTTTT. Its protein product is CASSKGDRGDEKLFF. The genes are TRBV19 and TRBJ1-4; 11 bases match TRBD1. The CDR3 has 15 amino acids. Germline V gene sequence: CDR1 LNHDA, CDR2 SQIVND (reference sequence). The J segment lost 6 bases and the V segment lost 4 bases, leaving 4 bases of the junction unmatched.

The DNA for the CDR3 is TGTGCCAGCAGCACGACTCCGGGACAGGGGGTCTATGGCTACACCTTC. This codes for CASSTTPGQGVYGYTF. The chain carries TRBV11-3 and TRBJ1-2; TRBD1 matches at 11 bases. The CDR3 runs 16 residues. The trim removed 5 bases at V and 4 bases at J, leaving 9 bases unmatched. Germline values: CDR1 SGHNT, CDR2 YENEEA.

This clone has only one observation. This chain joins TRBV10-3 and TRBJ1-2; D remains unclear. CDR1 is ENHRY and CDR2 is SYGVKD in the germline V gene. Deletions cut 4 bases from V and 5 bases from J, with 8 bases between. This CDR3 is built from 12 residues. The CDR3 here is CAISVQNYGYTF. The CDR3 DNA sequence: TGTGCCATCAGTGTACAGAATTATGGCTACACCTTC.

This clone was recorded only once. V gene TRBV10-1 combines with J gene TRBJ1-6; no reliable D call. Germline CDR1 reads WNHNN; CDR2 reads SYGVQD (reference sequence). Trimming took 10 bases from V and 14 from J, leaving 6 bases between them. This CDR3 has 8 residues. The CDR3 here is CATPTLHF. In nucleotides, the CDR3 is TGCGCCACCCCCACCCTCCACTTT.

The chain is built from TRBV5-6 and TRBJ2-7; D perhaps matches TRBD1 (5 bases). Trimming cost V 9 bases and J 0 bases, with 22 bases left between them. This CDR3 is 16 amino acids long. The germline CDR1 and CDR2 sequences are SGHDT and YYEEEE. The CDR3 region is CATRDQKGQTSYEQYF. The DNA for the CDR3 is TGTGCCACCCGAGATCAAAAGGGGCAGACCTCCTACGAGCAGTACTTC.

The gene calls are TRBV30 and TRBJ1-1, with TRBD1 matching over 7 bases. This CDR3 has 14 residues. Germline V gene sequence: CDR1 GTSNPN, CDR2 SVGIG (reference sequence). Germline trimming cut 2 bases from V and 0 bases from J; bases unmatched to any gene: 3. The CDR3 loop reads CAWSPDRMNTEAFF. For the CDR3, the DNA is TGTGCCTGGAGTCCGGACAGGATGAACACTGAAGCTTTCTTT.

This chain links TRBV6-5 with TRBJ1-1; D is possibly TRBD1 (5 bases). The CDR3 consists of 13 residues. V shed 4 bases and J shed 7 bases, with 13 bases lying between them. In germline, CDR1 is MNHEY, CDR2 SVGAGI. The CDR3 region has the DNA TGTGCCAGCAGTTTCCGGGACGGCCTTGAAGCTTTCTTT. It specifies CASSFRDGLEAFF.

The chain recombines TRBV18 with TRBJ2-7; the match to TRBD1 covers 8 bases. This CDR3 is built from 15 residues. Germline V gene data show CDR1 as KGHSH and CDR2 as LQKENI. The J segment lost 5 bases and the V segment lost 4 bases, leaving 10 bases of the junction unmatched. Here the CDR3 DNA reads TGTGCCAGCTCACTGGGCGGACAGGGACAAGACGAGCAGTACTTC. This sequence encodes CASSLGGQGQDEQYF.